This TCR beta chain came from a study of T-cell memory formation after mild COVID-19 (dated by TCRdb to about 2021). Regarding the study in general: Most TCR sequence clusters were specific to one of the two donors. In a couple of donors, T-cell clones that expanded and contracted after mild COVID-19 were followed by sequencing TCRalpha and TCRbeta repertoires longitudinally. Two young, previously healthy adult volunteers, one female and one male, were included in the cohort.

CDR1 and CDR2, looked up from the germline V gene, are KGHDR and SFDVKD. The trim is 5 bases for V and 3 bases for J, with a gap of 16 bases between the germline ends. Measured from the cysteine to the phenylalanine, the CDR3 is 15 residues long. CDR3 DNA only is kept here, 45 bases in frame from base 1. As to this clonotype: Its antigen remains undetermined. Base-call qualities are not available, and no considerably larger clone is one nucleotide away.

Overall study outcomes, separate from this receptor: Only two mild cases were covered by the study, and larger cohorts that include severe cases with pre-infection samples were considered necessary. Some responding clones were detected in pre-infection memory, which suggested that pre-existing cross-reactive memory T cells had joined the SARS-CoV-2 response. Balanced CD4/CD8 phenotypes were observed for clones contracting from day 15 to 85, whereas a bias towards CD4+ was observed for a second wave of clones expanding from day 15 to 37. Contracting CD4+ clones were located mainly in the CM and EM memory subsets, whereas CD8+ clones were found to be enriched in EMRA. Whether the second-wave clones peaking on day 37 were SARS-CoV-2 specific was not confirmed.

Ficoll-Paque density gradient centrifugation was the method used to isolate PBMCs. The instrument given in TCRdb is Illumina NovaSeq 6000. Using 5'RACE with constant-segment primers, TCRalpha and TCRbeta cDNA libraries were constructed, with sample barcodes and unique molecular identifiers added in the process. RNA was extracted from every sample with Trizol reagent. Library amplification was performed in two PCR steps, and a second sample barcode and Illumina TruSeq adapters were introduced in the second step. Sequencing of the libraries was done on an Illumina NovaSeq, producing 2 x 150 bp paired-end reads. Per the source publication's procedure: Demultiplexing of reads and collapsing into UMI-guided consensus sequences were performed with migec v1.2.7. Using mixcr v2.1.11, UMI consensuses were aligned to TRA and TRB V and J templates and then assembled into clonotypes. A clonotype was counted as expanded or contracted only when both edgeR and NoisET called the clonotype significant, with the noise models trained on biological replicates. For edgeR calls, a false discovery rate-adjusted p below 0.01 and a log2 fold-change threshold of 1 were applied. As an exploratory analysis of dynamics, max-normalized trajectories of the 1000 most abundant clonotypes were examined with PCA combined with hierarchical clustering. Separately sequenced CD4+ and CD8+ repertoires were used to assign the CD4 or CD8 phenotype of responding clones. TCRdb trimmed the raw reads at Q25, called clones with MiXCR and kept productive beta chains. Each CDR3 protein appears once, grouped with its most common genes and DNA. The V and J calls and clone size are TCRdb's, not the authors'. The sample yields about 290,000 distinct CDR3 sequences; around 15% were counted once. 22% of the sample rests with the top ten.

The chain couples TRBV24-1 to TRBJ2-7; a weak D assignment points to TRBD1 (6 bases agree). The material sequenced was PBMCs or a T cell subset sorted from them (not recorded which). The source is a man between 18 and 29 years old who had mild COVID-19 (a few samples of this study predate the infection). The sample titles of this study are shuffled in the database, so cell type and time point are left out; the donor was told from shared clones. The DNA sequence is as follows: TGTGCCACCAGTGCAGGACAGCCAGTGGTCTACGAGCAGTACTTC. It specifies CATSAGQPVVYEQYF.